These 14 T cell receptor beta chains share one sample of origin, sequenced in a study of post-analysis software for immune sequencing data. Whole-study results and caveats: Patients had higher frequencies than controls of roughly five TRBV segments, including TRBV5-6, TRBV5-1 and TRBV20-1.

Unique molecular identifiers had been added to the TCR beta cDNA libraries. Each CDR3 protein is one row after TCRdb ran MiXCR on the PCR reads. In the table there are roughly 800,000 distinct CDR3 sequences, 30% of which are singletons. The antigens of these receptors remain unknown. Material: blood. The receptors come from a girl aged 5 to 17 with multiple sclerosis.

This clonotype was found a few times. The chain is built from TRBV6-2 or TRBV6-3 and TRBJ2-1; D is possibly TRBD2 (6 bases). The CDR3 contains 15 residues. V was pared by 6 bases and J by 2 bases, with 14 bases between. Per germline, CDR1 MNHEY and CDR2 SVGEGT. The DNA for the CDR3 is TGTGCCAGCAGCCCCGGGGACTCAACCTACAATGAGCAGTTCTTC. As protein: CASSPGDSTYNEQFF.

The rearrangement joins TRBV3-1 to TRBJ2-3, with D possibly being TRBD2 (6 bases). Germline V gene lookup returns CDR1 LGHDT and CDR2 YNNKEL (reference sequence). V was clipped by 4 bases and J by 6 bases, with 14 bases between them. The CDR3 extends over 14 amino acids. Written as DNA, the CDR3 is TGTGCCAGCAGCCCTGCCTCGGGAGTGGATACGCAGTATTTT. This gives the protein CASSPASGVDTQYF.

This sequence joins TRBV20-1 and TRBJ2-7; D tentatively reads TRBD1 or TRBD2 (5 bases each). Looked up from germline, CDR1 is DFQATT and CDR2 is SNEGSKA (reference sequence). The V gene lost 0 bases and the J gene lost 10 bases, with 31 bases spanning the gap. The CDR3 contains 18 residues. Here the CDR3 DNA reads TGCAGTGCTAGAGACCGGGACGAAGCTCAAAGCATGGGGCGTGCCCAGTACTTC. Its protein product is CSARDRDEAQSMGRAQYF.

This clonotype was detected only a few times. The CDR3 region has the DNA TGTGCCTGCCACCCAACCCTGGGCGGGAGTTGGGAGCAGTACTTC. Protein sequence: CACHPTLGGSWEQYF. The rearrangement links TRBV7-2 to TRBJ2-7; 7 nucleotides match TRBD2. This CDR3 comprises 15 residues. The J segment lost 7 bases and the V segment lost 11 bases, leaving 20 bases of the junction unmatched. CDR1 SGHTA and CDR2 FQGNSA come from the germline V gene.

This clonotype has just one count. The genes are TRBV28 and TRBJ1-1; TRBD1 matches 8 bases. The CDR3 totals 13 residues. Per germline, CDR1 MDHEN and CDR2 SYDVKM. V shed 5 bases, J shed 7 bases, and the junction held 6 bases outside the gene matches. DNA of the CDR3: TGTGCCAGCAGTCGTTGGACAGGGAATGAAGCTTTCTTT. Amino acid sequence: CASSRWTGNEAFF. The complete variable domain, with remaining parts taken from reference TRBV28 and TRBJ1-1, reads DVKVTQSSRYLVKRTGEKVFLECVQDMDHENMFWYRQDPGLGLRLIYFSYDVKMKEKGDIPEGYSVSREKKERFSLILESASTNQTSMYLCASSRWTGNEAFFGQGTRLTVV.

The rearrangement links TRBV27 to TRBJ1-6, with a weak D call TRBD1 (5 bases). Per germline, CDR1 MNHEY and CDR2 SMNVEV (reference sequence). This CDR3 comprises 16 residues. Between the trimmed V and J ends, which lost 1 base and 9 bases, there was a span of 16 bases. The CDR3 DNA reads TGTGCCAGCAGTTTATACCTGGGGGGGTTGGGTTCACCCCTCCACTTT. Translation: CASSLYLGGLGSPLHF.

The rearrangement links TRBV11-2 to TRBJ2-7, with 7 nucleotides matching TRBD1. CDR3 length: 14 amino acids. The V gene end was trimmed by 5 bases and the J gene end by 5 bases; junction bases not matched to a gene: 9. The germline V gene encodes CDR1 SGHAT and CDR2 FQNNGV. CDR3 protein: CASSEGQIVHEQYF. The CDR3 nucleotides read TGTGCCAGCAGCGAGGGACAGATAGTCCACGAGCAGTACTTC.

This clonotype was picked up a small number of times. The chain couples TRBV7-9 to TRBJ1-2; no firm D call. Germline loops: CDR1 SEHNR, CDR2 FQNEAQ (reference sequence). V gave up 1 base and J gave up 2 bases, with 17 bases separating them. The CDR3 runs 17 residues. The CDR3 region is CASSLEGQRGLNYGYTF. DNA of the CDR3: TGTGCCAGCAGCTTAGAGGGTCAACGAGGATTGAACTATGGCTACACCTTC.

The DNA for the CDR3 is TGCAGTGCTCCCCGGACAGGGACTTCGGCCCAGCATTTT. It codes for CSAPRTGTSAQHF. This chain uses TRBV20-1 with TRBJ1-5; 8 bases are a match to TRBD1. The CDR3 spans 13 residues. V dropped 5 bases and J dropped 11; count of bases not matched to a gene: 11. Germline V gene sequence: CDR1 DFQATT, CDR2 SNEGSKA (reference sequence).

The chain joins TRBV6-1 to TRBJ1-2; tentatively, D is TRBD1 (5 bases). In germline, CDR1 is MNHNS, CDR2 SASEGT. The CDR3 has 15 residues. V was shortened by 5 bases and J by 7 bases, with 20 bases between the two germline ends. In DNA form, the CDR3 reads TGTGCCAGCAGTCTTATCCCCCAGGGAAATCTTGGCTACACCTTC. It encodes CASSLIPQGNLGYTF.

The chain combines TRBV27 with TRBJ1-6; no definite D call. The CDR3 consists of 14 residues. V lost 4 bases and J 8 bases, leaving 12 bases between the germline ends. The germline V gene has CDR1 MNHEY and CDR2 SMNVEV (reference sequence). The CDR3 coding sequence is TGTGCCAGCAGTTGGAGACACGGGGATTCACCCCTCCACTTT. Protein sequence: CASSWRHGDSPLHF.

This clonotype was seen ten or more times. The J gene is TRBJ2-1, the V gene TRBV27; a possible D gene is TRBD1 (5 bases). The CDR3 is 13 amino acids. Trimming took 6 bases from V and 4 from J, leaving 10 bases between them. Germline CDR1 reads MNHEY; CDR2 reads SMNVEV (reference sequence). DNA for the CDR3: TGTGCCAGCAGCTCCACAGGATACAATGAGCAGTTCTTC. It is translated as CASSSTGYNEQFF.

Only a few counts were recorded for this clonotype. The chain couples TRBV15 to TRBJ1-4; 11 positions match TRBD1. The J segment lost 5 bases and the V segment lost 1 base, leaving 0 bases of the junction unmatched. The CDR3 length is 15 residues. Germline CDR1 LNHNV, CDR2 YYDKDF (reference sequence). This CDR3 is CATSRGDRGNEKLFF. The DNA for the CDR3 is TGTGCCACCAGCAGAGGGGACAGGGGGAATGAAAAACTGTTTTTT. The complete variable domain, with remaining parts taken from reference TRBV15 and TRBJ1-4, reads DAMVIQNPRYQVTQFGKPVTLSCSQTLNHNVMYWYQQKSSQAPKLLFHYYDKDFNNEADTPDNFQSRRPNTSFCFLDIRSPGLGDTAMYLCATSRGDRGNEKLFFGSGTQLSVL.

The chain links TRBV5-1 to TRBJ2-1; a weak D match, TRBD1 (6 bases). Germline V lookup: CDR1 SGHRS, CDR2 YFSETQ. This CDR3 contains 14 residues. Trimming removed 4 bases at V and 9 bases at J, with 17 bases between. CDR3 amino acids: CASSRSATGLEQFF. CDR3 DNA sequence: TGCGCCAGCAGCCGAAGTGCAACAGGGCTTGAGCAGTTCTTC.